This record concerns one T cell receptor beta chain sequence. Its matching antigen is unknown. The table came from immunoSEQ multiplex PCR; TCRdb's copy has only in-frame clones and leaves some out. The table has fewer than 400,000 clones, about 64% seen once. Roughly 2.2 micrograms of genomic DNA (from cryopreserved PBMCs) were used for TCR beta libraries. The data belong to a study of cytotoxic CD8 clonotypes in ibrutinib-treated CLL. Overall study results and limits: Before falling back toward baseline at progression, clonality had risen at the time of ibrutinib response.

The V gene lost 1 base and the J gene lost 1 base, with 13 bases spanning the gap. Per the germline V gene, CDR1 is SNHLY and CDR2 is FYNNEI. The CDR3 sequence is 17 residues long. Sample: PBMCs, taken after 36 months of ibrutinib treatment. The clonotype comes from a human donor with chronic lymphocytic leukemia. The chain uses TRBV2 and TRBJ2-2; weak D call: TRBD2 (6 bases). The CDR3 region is CASSEGVGGENTGELFF. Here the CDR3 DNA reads TGTGCCAGCAGTGAAGGGGTCGGGGGAGAGAACACCGGGGAGCTGTTTTTT.